These 14 T cell receptor beta chains originate from one sample sequenced in a study of technical replicates of blood from a few donors. Generated by immunoSEQ multiplex PCR, the TCRdb table keeps only in-frame clones and is missing some. The repertoire has 65,000 to 90,000 clones, roughly nine tenths of them found once; the top ten carry around 0.24%. Input material: T cells isolated from PBMCs. The receptors stem from a human donor in good health.

J is TRBJ2-5 and V is TRBV29-1; D possibly corresponds to TRBD1 (6 bases). This CDR3 region has 16 residues. With 4 bases removed from V and 4 bases from J, the gap between germline ends came to 22 bases. The V gene's germline CDR1 is SQVTM and CDR2 ANQGSEA. CDR3: CSVVYGTPILSETQYF. The CDR3 DNA reads TGCAGCGTTGTTTACGGGACACCCATTTTATCAGAGACCCAGTACTTC.

The chain uses TRBV18 and TRBJ1-3, with a weak D call TRBD1 (6 bases). The CDR3 is 16 residues long. V was shortened by 3 bases and J by 4 bases, with 16 bases between the two germline ends. Germline V lookup: CDR1 KGHSH, CDR2 LQKENI. CDR3 sequence reads: CASSPKTGNLGNTIYF. The CDR3, as DNA: TGTGCCAGCTCACCTAAAACAGGGAACCTCGGAAACACCATATATTTT. Complete variable domain (other parts from reference TRBV18 and TRBJ1-3): NAGVMQNPRHLVRRRGQEARLRCSPMKGHSHVYWYRQLPEEGLKFMVYLQKENIIDESGMPKERFSAEFPKEGPSILRIQQVVRGDSAAYFCASSPKTGNLGNTIYFGEGSWLTVV.

This sequence joins TRBV28 and TRBJ1-1; D gene uncertain. The V and J ends lost 5 bases and 1 base respectively, with 11 bases between them. The germline V gene has CDR1 MDHEN and CDR2 SYDVKM. The CDR3 consists of 14 residues. CDR3 sequence reads: CASSTYRGNTEAFF. The CDR3, as DNA: TGTGCCAGCAGTACTTATAGAGGGAACACTGAAGCTTTCTTT.

The chain combines TRBV5-1 with TRBJ2-3; tentatively, D is TRBD2 (6 bases). The CDR3 covers 16 residues. V dropped 0 bases and J dropped 0 bases, with 11 bases sitting between them. Germline V gene lookup returns CDR1 SGHRS and CDR2 YFSETQ. The CDR3 nucleotides are TGCGCCAGCAGCTTGGTGGGGGGAACTAGCACAGATACGCAGTATTTT. This translates into CASSLVGGTSTDTQYF.

This clone showed up just once. CDR3 DNA: TGTGCCAGCAGCTCCGGGACTAGCGGGACAGATACGCAGTATTTT. This gives the protein CASSSGTSGTDTQYF. The rearrangement uses TRBV7-9 and TRBJ2-3; 12 positions match TRBD2. The CDR3 runs 15 residues. The V and J ends lost 4 bases and 3 bases, in that order; junction bases with no gene match: 2. CDR1 and CDR2 from the germline V gene are SEHNR and FQNEAQ (reference sequence).

The J gene is TRBJ1-1, the V gene TRBV6-1, with D unclear. The CDR3 loop spans 12 amino acids. Germline loops: CDR1 MNHNS, CDR2 SASEGT. With 2 bases removed from V and 3 bases from J, the gap between germline ends came to 4 bases. The DNA for the CDR3 is TGTGCCAGCAGTGAAATCGACACTGAAGCTTTCTTT. Residues: CASSEIDTEAFF.

The chain links TRBV12-5 to TRBJ1-4; 7 nucleotides line up with TRBD1. Germline CDR1 LGHNT, CDR2 FRNRAP. The trim removed 5 bases at V and 2 bases at J, leaving 17 bases unmatched. This CDR3 region has 19 residues. CDR3 in amino acids: CASGNRVWGDSVTNEKLFF. The CDR3 DNA follows: TGTGCTAGTGGTAACCGGGTTTGGGGGGACAGTGTTACTAATGAAAAACTGTTTTTT.

The chain is built from TRBV18 and TRBJ1-5, with D possibly TRBD1 on 5 matching bases. This CDR3 has 20 residues. V was clipped by 0 bases and J by 0 bases, with 21 bases between them. Germline V gene sequence: CDR1 KGHSH, CDR2 LQKENI. CDR3 loop: CASSPPNALTGLYSNQPQHF. In DNA form, the CDR3 reads TGTGCCAGCTCACCACCGAATGCTCTAACGGGACTATATAGCAATCAGCCCCAGCATTTT.

The V gene is TRBV21-1, the J gene TRBJ2-3; the DNA was not used to check the table's D call, TRBD2. TRBV21-1 is recorded as a pseudogene. The CDR3 totals 21 residues. CDR3 sequence: CASSACKSGLAGRFSTDTQYF. The CDR3 nucleotides are TGTGCCAGCAGCGCCTGCAAATCAGGACTAGCGGGAAGGTTTTCGACAGATACGCAGTATTTT.

The chain combines TRBV2 with TRBJ1-5; no clear D. The V and J ends lost 0 bases and 4 bases respectively, with 10 bases between them. Germline V gene sequence: CDR1 SNHLY, CDR2 FYNNEI. This CDR3 region has 15 residues. The CDR3 reads CASSEALFGNQPQHF. CDR3 DNA: TGTGCCAGCAGTGAAGCGCTTTTCGGGAATCAGCCCCAGCATTTT.

V usage is TRBV10-2 and J usage is TRBJ1-4; weak D call: TRBD1 (5 bases). Germline-derived CDR1 and CDR2 are WSHSY and SAAADI. V lost 3 bases and J 7 bases, leaving 15 bases between the germline ends. The CDR3 contains 15 residues. The CDR3 DNA sequence: TGCGCCAGCAGTGACTATGGGGGGTCAGGTGAAAAACTGTTTTTT. Its protein is CASSDYGGSGEKLFF.

This chain uses TRBV7-9 with TRBJ1-5, with a weak D call TRBD1 (6 bases). The germline gives CDR1 SEHNR, CDR2 FQNEAQ (reference sequence). Trimming cost V 1 base and J 3 bases, with 13 bases left between them. This CDR3 spans 16 amino acids. CDR3 sequence reads: CASSLGGRGNNQPQHF. CDR3 sequence (DNA): TGTGCCAGCAGCTTAGGGGGCAGGGGAAACAATCAGCCCCAGCATTTT.

V usage is TRBV11-2 and J usage is TRBJ2-4, with D possibly being TRBD1 (6 bases). The V gene's germline CDR1 is SGHAT and CDR2 FQNNGV. Trimming took off 0 bases at V and 9 bases at J, with 15 bases between the two ends. The CDR3 contains 15 residues. The CDR3 nucleotides are TGTGCCAGCAGCTTAGAGGTCTACGTAGGGGGCATTCAGTACTTC. Translated: CASSLEVYVGGIQYF.

This clone was counted once. This chain links TRBV2 with TRBJ1-2; the D gene is possibly TRBD1 (5 bases). V was cut by 7 bases and J by 3 bases, with 18 bases left in between. CDR1 is SNHLY, CDR2 FYNNEI, per germline. This CDR3 comprises 15 residues. CDR3 loop: CASTDSRSVHYGYTF. DNA for the CDR3: TGTGCCAGCACCGACAGTCGATCAGTGCACTATGGCTACACCTTC.